The sequence of this T cell receptor (beta chain) was determined in a study of cytomegalovirus exposure and HLA in healthy donors. General study points: A highly shared variant cluster was judged a likely technical artifact. As a later analysis showed, several of the most significant clusters appeared to be linked to common viral pathogens. Immune exposure was documented only through CMV serostatus.

Both 60 Vbeta primers and 13 Jbeta primers went into the PCR. The assay was immunoSEQ multiplex PCR, and TCRdb's table has in-frame clones only and misses some. The specimen's table records around 210,000 clones. Trimming removed 2 bases from V and 2 bases from J, with 15 bases in between. The CDR3 is made up of 17 amino acids. Germline V gene data show CDR1 as LGHNA and CDR2 as YNFKEQ. Of note for this clone: Its antigen is as yet unknown.

The chain employs TRBV4-2 and TRBJ1-4, with D possibly being TRBD1 (5 bases). Sequences were obtained from PBMCs. This sequence originates from a girl aged 2 to 9 in good health and CMV-seropositive. CDR3 coding DNA: TGTGCCAGCAGCCAACGGGGGTCCAAGGGGACTAATGAAAAACTGTTTTTT. Its protein is CASSQRGSKGTNEKLFF.